The 26 T cell receptor beta chains below come from one sample, sequenced in a study of blood T cell repertoires in COVID-19. Method: immunoSEQ multiplex PCR; TCRdb's copy keeps in-frame clones and lacks some. The table shows about 82,000 clones, with about 80% occurring only once. Sample: peripheral blood. The receptors stem from a woman between 35 and 50 years old with active or convalescent COVID-19.

The chain recombines TRBV7-9 with TRBJ2-5; 8 bases line up with TRBD1. The length of the CDR3 is 16 residues. V lost 5 bases, J lost 2 bases, and 10 bases stayed unmatched. From germline, CDR1 is SEHNR and CDR2 FQNEAQ (reference sequence). Here the CDR3 DNA reads TGTGCCAGCAGCCCCCGGACAGGGATAGGACAAGAGACCCAGTACTTC. It is translated as CASSPRTGIGQETQYF.

This rearrangement joins TRBV7-9 to TRBJ2-1, with 14 nucleotides matching TRBD2. This CDR3 has 17 amino acids. Germline V gene lookup returns CDR1 SEHNR and CDR2 FQNEAQ (reference sequence). The trim removed 5 bases at V and 3 bases at J, leaving 6 bases unmatched. The CDR3 DNA reads as TGTGCCAGCAGCCGGACTAGCGGGAGGACCCTCTACAATGAGCAGTTCTTC. Its translation: CASSRTSGRTLYNEQFF.

The chain has TRBV7-3 and TRBJ2-3, with 14 bases that match TRBD2. Per the germline V gene, CDR1 is SGHTA and CDR2 is FQGTGA. Trimming took 5 bases from V and 3 from J; bases not matched to a gene: 1. The CDR3 is 15 residues long. This CDR3 is CASSGTSGGTDTQYF. The DNA for the CDR3 is TGTGCCAGCAGCGGGACTAGCGGGGGTACAGATACGCAGTATTTT.

This clone was picked up one time. The chain links TRBV7-2 to TRBJ2-2; TRBD1 might be the D (7 bases). Germline V gives CDR1 SGHTA, CDR2 FQGNSA. V was trimmed by 0 bases and J by 6 bases, leaving 17 bases between them. The CDR3 totals 17 residues. CDR3 sequence reads: CASSLAGRGGNAGELFF. The DNA for the CDR3 is TGTGCCAGCAGCTTAGCCGGGAGAGGGGGCAATGCCGGGGAGCTGTTTTTT.

The J gene is TRBJ2-7, the V gene TRBV5-1; D is unclear. Germline V gene lookup returns CDR1 SGHRS and CDR2 YFSETQ. Trimming shortened V by 2 bases and J by 4 bases, and 19 bases separated the two germline ends. The CDR3 runs to 16 residues. CDR3: CASSFLTDTPWYEQYF. The CDR3 bases are TGCGCCAGCAGCTTTCTGACCGACACCCCCTGGTACGAGCAGTACTTC.

The chain carries TRBV6-5 and TRBJ1-1; TRBD1 might be the D (6 bases). This CDR3 has 14 residues. V lost 7 bases to trimming and J lost 5 bases, with 17 bases between them. The germline CDR1 and CDR2 sequences are MNHEY and SVGAGI. The CDR3 loop is CASTVGGGYTEAFF. The DNA for the CDR3 is TGTGCCAGCACCGTGGGAGGGGGGTATACTGAAGCTTTCTTT.

The chain uses TRBV7-9 and TRBJ1-2; unclear D gene. Germline assignment: CDR1 SEHNR and CDR2 FQNEAQ (reference sequence). Trimming took off 4 bases at V and 4 bases at J, with 10 bases between the two ends. The CDR3 runs 13 residues. The CDR3 bases are TGTGCCAGCAGCTCAAGCGCAGCCTATGGCTACACCTTC. It is translated as CASSSSAAYGYTF.

CDR3 DNA: TGCAGCGTTTATAGGCGGGTAGAGGGCACAGATACGCAGTATTTT. This encodes CSVYRRVEGTDTQYF. V and J are TRBV29-1 and TRBJ2-3, with D perhaps matching TRBD2 (5 bases). The germline gives CDR1 SQVTM, CDR2 ANQGSEA. The CDR3 consists of 15 residues. Between the trimmed V and J ends, which lost 5 bases and 1 base, there was a span of 16 bases.

This chain joins TRBV5-1 and TRBJ2-1; D is possibly TRBD2 (5 bases). The ends were cut back, 4 bases at V and 6 bases at J, with 17 bases in the middle. The germline gives CDR1 SGHRS, CDR2 YFSETQ. CDR3 length: 15 residues. CDR3 bases: TGCGCCAGCAGCCCACCGGAGGCTAGAACCAATGAGCAGTTCTTC. Amino acid sequence: CASSPPEARTNEQFF. Combining the CDR3 with reference TRBV5-1 and TRBJ2-1 gives the whole variable domain KAGVTQTPRYLIKTRGQQVTLSCSPISGHRSVSWYQQTPGQGLQFLFEYFSETQRNKGNFPGRFSGRQFSNSRSEMNVSTLELGDSALYLCASSPPEARTNEQFFGPGTRLTVL.

The V call is TRBV29-1, the J call TRBJ2-5, with D uncertain. CDR1 is SQVTM, CDR2 ANQGSEA, per germline. Trimming removed 5 bases at V and 5 bases at J, with 12 bases between. The CDR3 is 12 amino acids. The CDR3 reads CSVRLIAETQYF. In DNA form, the CDR3 reads TGCAGCGTTCGACTTATCGCGGAGACCCAGTACTTC. The whole variable domain, filled in from reference TRBV29-1 and TRBJ2-5, reads SAVISQKPSRDICQRGTSLTIQCQVDSQVTMMFWYRQQPGQSLTLIATANQGSEATYESGFVIDKFPISRPNLTFSTLTVSNMSPEDSSIYLCSVRLIAETQYFGPGTRLLVL.

The gene calls are TRBV9 and TRBJ2-1, with a weak D call TRBD2 (6 bases). Deletions cut 0 bases from V and 0 bases from J, with 10 bases between. Germline CDR1 SGDLS, CDR2 YYNGEE. This CDR3 is built from 16 residues. DNA of the CDR3: TGTGCCAGCAGCGTAGCGGGGGAACCCTCCTACAATGAGCAGTTCTTC. It yields the protein CASSVAGEPSYNEQFF.

The chain links TRBV18 to TRBJ2-5; D is ambiguous. Between the trimmed V and J ends, which lost 3 bases and 8 bases, there was a span of 7 bases. From germline, CDR1 is KGHSH and CDR2 LQKENI. The CDR3 is made up of 11 amino acids. CDR3 in DNA: TGTGCCAGCTCACCTGAGATTACCCAGTACTTC. It translates to CASSPEITQYF.

The V call is TRBV11-3, the J call TRBJ2-7, with 8 bases lining up with TRBD2. Per germline, CDR1 SGHNT and CDR2 YENEEA. The trim removed 7 bases at V and 5 bases at J, leaving 13 bases unmatched. The CDR3 extends over 15 amino acids. The CDR3 loop is CASNPGGYGGDEQYF. CDR3 sequence (DNA): TGTGCCAGCAATCCGGGTGGATACGGGGGGGACGAGCAGTACTTC.

The chain uses TRBV5-3 and TRBJ2-1, with D possibly TRBD1 on 6 matching bases. TRBV5-3 is an ORF for which the function is uncertain. Trimming left V 4 bases short and J 6 bases short, with 23 bases between. The CDR3 is 17 residues long. The CDR3 DNA reads as TGTGCCAGAAGCCCCCCACATCAGGGGAATGGATGCAATGAGCAGTTCTTC. This sequence encodes CARSPPHQGNGCNEQFF.

The gene calls are TRBV19 and TRBJ2-7; TRBD1 matches at 9 bases. The CDR3 runs 14 residues. The germline V gene has CDR1 LNHDA and CDR2 SQIVND (reference sequence). The ends lost 10 bases at V and 6 bases at J; junction bases unmatched: 13. The CDR3 DNA is TGTGCCACTCAGGGCGGGACAGGGTCTGGCGAGCAGTACTTC. Its translation is CATQGGTGSGEQYF.

The V gene is TRBV5-6, the J gene TRBJ1-2; TRBD1 matches 11 bases. Germline V lookup: CDR1 SGHDT, CDR2 YYEEEE. V was clipped by 3 bases and J by 6 bases; unmatched bases: 4. The CDR3 spans 14 residues. DNA for the CDR3: TGTGCCAGCAGCTACCTGGGACAGGGGGATGGCTACACCTTC. Encoded protein: CASSYLGQGDGYTF.

The rearrangement joins TRBV6-5 to TRBJ2-7; the D is unclear. The CDR3 contains 14 residues. The V end lost 5 bases, the J end lost 0 bases, and 11 bases lay between the germline ends. CDR1 and CDR2 (germline): MNHEY, SVGAGI. CDR3 bases: TGTGCCAGCAGTCCAACGTACAGCTCCTACGAGCAGTACTTC. Protein: CASSPTYSSYEQYF.

This clone was counted once. CDR3 in DNA: TGTGCCAGCAGTTTAGCCAGGGACAGTTCCTCTGGAAACACCATATATTTT. Encoded protein: CASSLARDSSSGNTIYF. The chain has TRBV28 and TRBJ1-3; TRBD1 agrees at 7 bases. There are 17 residues in the CDR3. Trimming at V came to 2 bases and at J to 0 bases, leaving 7 bases not matched to a gene. Germline V lookup: CDR1 MDHEN, CDR2 SYDVKM. The full variable domain, in which reference TRBV28 and TRBJ1-3 provide the parts outside the CDR3, is DVKVTQSSRYLVKRTGEKVFLECVQDMDHENMFWYRQDPGLGLRLIYFSYDVKMKEKGDIPEGYSVSREKKERFSLILESASTNQTSMYLCASSLARDSSSGNTIYFGEGSWLTVV.

The chain links TRBV11-3 to TRBJ2-1; D may be TRBD2 (5 bases). The CDR3 sequence is 15 residues long. With 4 bases removed from V and 5 bases from J, the gap between germline ends came to 15 bases. Germline V gene sequence: CDR1 SGHNT, CDR2 YENEEA. This CDR3 reads CASSSAVGIDNEQFF. CDR3 nucleotide sequence: TGTGCCAGCAGCTCCGCGGTCGGGATTGACAATGAGCAGTTCTTC. Combining the CDR3 with reference TRBV11-3 and TRBJ2-1 gives the whole variable domain EAGVVQSPRYKIIEKKQPVAFWCNPISGHNTLYWYLQNLGQGPELLIRYENEEAVDDSQLPKDRFSAERLKGVDSTLKIQPAELGDSAVYLCASSSAVGIDNEQFFGPGTRLTVL.

V usage is TRBV6-5 and J usage is TRBJ1-1, with unresolved D. Trimming shortened V by 6 bases and J by 5 bases, and 13 bases separated the two germline ends. CDR3 size: 13 residues. Germline V gene sequence: CDR1 MNHEY, CDR2 SVGAGI. CDR3 residues: CASRRTLRTEAFF. In nucleotides, the CDR3 is TGTGCCAGCAGACGCACCCTGAGGACTGAAGCTTTCTTT.

The CDR3 nucleotides are TGTGCCAGCAGCCGAGTACCACCCCTCCACTTT. It is translated as CASSRVPPLHF. This chain links TRBV28 with TRBJ1-6; D not resolved. The length of the CDR3 is 11 residues. The germline CDR1 and CDR2 sequences are MDHEN and SYDVKM. V was pared by 6 bases and J by 11 bases, with 8 bases between.

V is TRBV2 and J is TRBJ2-1, with a possible D match to TRBD2 (6 bases). This CDR3 spans 14 amino acids. V lost 6 bases and J lost 10, with 19 bases in between. The germline V gene encodes CDR1 SNHLY and CDR2 FYNNEI. CDR3: CASSVTSRFGEQFF. The CDR3 coding sequence is TGTGCCAGCAGCGTAACTAGCAGGTTTGGGGAGCAGTTCTTC.

This chain joins TRBV24-1 and TRBJ1-4, with D perhaps matching TRBD1 (6 bases). Germline CDR1 reads KGHDR; CDR2 reads SFDVKD. The CDR3 is 14 residues long. V was clipped by 9 bases and J by 0 bases, with 10 bases between them. As DNA, the CDR3 is TGTGCCACCGGGGGCGGCACAACTAATGAAAAACTGTTTTTT. Residues: CATGGGTTNEKLFF.

In this sample, this clone turned up many times. J is TRBJ1-5 and V is TRBV4-1, with 7 bases that match TRBD1. V lost 1 base to trimming and J lost 10 bases; unmatched junction nucleotides: 10. CDR3 size: 15 residues. Germline CDR1 MGHRA, CDR2 YSYEKL. The CDR3 loop reads CASSQGTGRASPQHF. CDR3 DNA: TGCGCCAGCAGCCAAGGGACAGGCCGAGCTAGTCCCCAGCATTTT.

This chain links TRBV9 with TRBJ2-7, with D unclear. CDR3 length equals 15 residues. The germline V gene has CDR1 SGDLS and CDR2 YYNGEE. Trimming shortened V by 0 bases and J by 4 bases, and 14 bases separated the two germline ends. The CDR3 region has the DNA TGTGCCAGCAGCGTAGGGCCGGGTCCGGGTTACGAGCAGTACTTC. It translates to CASSVGPGPGYEQYF.

The chain joins TRBV3-1 (or the pseudogene TRBV3-2) to TRBJ1-3, with TRBD1 identical over 7 bases. The CDR3 consists of 16 residues. Germline-derived CDR1 and CDR2 are LGHDT and YNNKEL (reference sequence). V lost 4 bases to trimming and J lost 3 bases; unmatched junction nucleotides: 9. CDR3 amino acids: CASSPKTGSVGNTIYF. The CDR3 DNA reads TGTGCCAGCAGCCCCAAGACAGGGTCTGTTGGAAACACCATATATTTT.